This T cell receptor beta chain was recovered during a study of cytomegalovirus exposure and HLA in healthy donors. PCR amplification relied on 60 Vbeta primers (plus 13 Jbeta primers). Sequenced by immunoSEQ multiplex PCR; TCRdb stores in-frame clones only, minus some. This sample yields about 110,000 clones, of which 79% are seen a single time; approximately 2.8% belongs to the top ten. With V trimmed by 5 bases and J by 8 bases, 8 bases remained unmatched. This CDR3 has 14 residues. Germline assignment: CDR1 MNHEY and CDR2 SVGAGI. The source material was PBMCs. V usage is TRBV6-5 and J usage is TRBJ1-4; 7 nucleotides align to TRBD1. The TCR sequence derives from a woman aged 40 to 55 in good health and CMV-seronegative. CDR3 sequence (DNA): TGTGCCAGCAGTCCAGGGACAGAGACAGAAAAACTGTTTTTT. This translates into CASSPGTETEKLFF.